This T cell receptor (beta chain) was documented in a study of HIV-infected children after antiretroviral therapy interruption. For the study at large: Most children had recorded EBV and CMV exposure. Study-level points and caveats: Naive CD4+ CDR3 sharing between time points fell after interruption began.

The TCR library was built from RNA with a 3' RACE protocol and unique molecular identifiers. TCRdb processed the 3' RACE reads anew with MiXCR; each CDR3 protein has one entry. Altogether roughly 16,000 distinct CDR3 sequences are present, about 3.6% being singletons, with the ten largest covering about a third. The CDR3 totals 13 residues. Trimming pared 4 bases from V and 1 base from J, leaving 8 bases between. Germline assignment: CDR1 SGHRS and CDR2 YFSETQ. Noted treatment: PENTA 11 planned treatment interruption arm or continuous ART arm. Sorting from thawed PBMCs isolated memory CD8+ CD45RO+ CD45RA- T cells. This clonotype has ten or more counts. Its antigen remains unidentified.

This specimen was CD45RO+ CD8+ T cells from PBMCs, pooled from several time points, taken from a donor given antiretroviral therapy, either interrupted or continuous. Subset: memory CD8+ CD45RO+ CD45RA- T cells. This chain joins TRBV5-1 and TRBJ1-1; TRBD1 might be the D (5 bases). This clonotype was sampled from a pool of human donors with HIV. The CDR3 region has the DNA TGCGCCAGCAGCACTGGACAGAACACTGAAGCTTTCTTT. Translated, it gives CASSTGQNTEAFF.